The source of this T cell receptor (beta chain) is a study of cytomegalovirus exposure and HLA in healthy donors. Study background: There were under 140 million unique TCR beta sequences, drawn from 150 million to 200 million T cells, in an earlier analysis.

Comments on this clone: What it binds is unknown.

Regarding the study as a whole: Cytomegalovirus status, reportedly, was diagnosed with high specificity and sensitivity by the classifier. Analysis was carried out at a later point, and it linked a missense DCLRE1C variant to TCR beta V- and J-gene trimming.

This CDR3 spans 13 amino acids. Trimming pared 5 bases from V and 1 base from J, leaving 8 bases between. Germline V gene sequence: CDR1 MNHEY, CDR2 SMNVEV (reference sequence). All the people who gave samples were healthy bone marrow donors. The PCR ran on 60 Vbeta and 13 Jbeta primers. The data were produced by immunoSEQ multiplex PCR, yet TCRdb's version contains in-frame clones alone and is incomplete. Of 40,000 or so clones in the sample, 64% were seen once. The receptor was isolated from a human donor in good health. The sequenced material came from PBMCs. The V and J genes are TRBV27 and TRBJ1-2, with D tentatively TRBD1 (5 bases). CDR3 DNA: TGTGCCAGCAGTCTGGGACTTAACTATGGCTACACCTTC. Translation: CASSLGLNYGYTF.